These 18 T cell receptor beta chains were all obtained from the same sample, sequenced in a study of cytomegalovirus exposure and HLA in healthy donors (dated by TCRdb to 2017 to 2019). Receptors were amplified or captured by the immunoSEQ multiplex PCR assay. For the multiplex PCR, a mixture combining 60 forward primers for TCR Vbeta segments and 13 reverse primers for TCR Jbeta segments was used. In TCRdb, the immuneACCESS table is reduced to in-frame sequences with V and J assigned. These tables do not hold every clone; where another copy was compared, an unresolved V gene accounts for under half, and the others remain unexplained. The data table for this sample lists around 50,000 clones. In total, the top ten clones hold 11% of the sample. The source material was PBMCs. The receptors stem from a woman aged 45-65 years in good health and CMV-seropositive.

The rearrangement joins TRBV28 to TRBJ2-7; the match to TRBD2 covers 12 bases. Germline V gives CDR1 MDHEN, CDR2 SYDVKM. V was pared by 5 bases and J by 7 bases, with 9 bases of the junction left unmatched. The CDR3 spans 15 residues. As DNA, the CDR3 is TGTGCCAGCAGTCCCCGACTAGCGGGAGCTCAGGAGCAGTACTTC. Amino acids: CASSPRLAGAQEQYF.

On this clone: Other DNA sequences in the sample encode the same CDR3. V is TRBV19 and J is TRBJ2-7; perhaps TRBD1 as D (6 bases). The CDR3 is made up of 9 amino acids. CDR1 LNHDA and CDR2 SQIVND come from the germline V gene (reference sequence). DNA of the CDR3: TGTGCAACAGGGTACGAGCAGTACTTC. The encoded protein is CATGYEQYF.

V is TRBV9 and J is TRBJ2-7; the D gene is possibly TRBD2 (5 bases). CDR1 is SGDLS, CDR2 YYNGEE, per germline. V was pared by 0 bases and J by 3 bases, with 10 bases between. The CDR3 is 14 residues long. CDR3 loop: CASSVGGSGYEQYF. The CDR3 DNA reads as TGTGCCAGCAGCGTAGGAGGCAGCGGCTACGAGCAGTACTTC.

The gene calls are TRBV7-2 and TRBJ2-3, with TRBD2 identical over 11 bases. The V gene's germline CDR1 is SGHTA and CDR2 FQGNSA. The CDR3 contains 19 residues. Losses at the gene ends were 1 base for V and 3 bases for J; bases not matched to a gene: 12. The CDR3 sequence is CASSLGGLAGGGETDTQYF. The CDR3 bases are TGTGCCAGCAGCTTAGGAGGCCTAGCGGGAGGAGGGGAAACAGATACGCAGTATTTT.

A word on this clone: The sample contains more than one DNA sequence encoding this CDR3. The CDR3 loop reads CASSYDSYEQYF. CDR3 DNA sequence: TGTGCCAGCAGTTACGACAGCTACGAGCAGTACTTC. The chain combines TRBV6-5 with TRBJ2-7, with a tentative D call TRBD1 (5 bases). There are 12 residues in the CDR3. The germline CDR1 and CDR2 sequences are MNHEY and SVGAGI. V lost 2 bases, J lost 3 bases, and 5 bases lay in between.

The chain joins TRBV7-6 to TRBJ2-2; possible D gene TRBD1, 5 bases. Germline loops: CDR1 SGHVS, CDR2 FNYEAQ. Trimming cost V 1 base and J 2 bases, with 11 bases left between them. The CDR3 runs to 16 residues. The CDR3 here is CASSLVPGLNTGELFF. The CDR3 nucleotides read TGTGCCAGCAGCTTAGTTCCAGGGCTTAACACCGGGGAGCTGTTTTTT. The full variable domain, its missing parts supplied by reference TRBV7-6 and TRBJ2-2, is GAGVSQSPRYKVTKRGQDVALRCDPISGHVSLYWYRQALGQGPEFLTYFNYEAQQDKSGLPNDRFSAERPEGSISTLTIQRTEQRDSAMYRCASSLVPGLNTGELFFGEGSRLTVL.

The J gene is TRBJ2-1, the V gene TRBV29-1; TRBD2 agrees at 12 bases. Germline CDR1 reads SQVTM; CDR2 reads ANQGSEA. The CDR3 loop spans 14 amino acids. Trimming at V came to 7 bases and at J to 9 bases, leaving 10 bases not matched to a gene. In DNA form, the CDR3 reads TGCAGCGCTACGACTAGCGGGAGAGGGGTTGAGCAGTTCTTC. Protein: CSATTSGRGVEQFF.

This CDR3 is CAWSADWRHTEAFF. Here the CDR3 DNA reads TGTGCCTGGAGTGCCGACTGGCGGCACACTGAAGCTTTCTTT. The chain is built from TRBV30 and TRBJ1-1, with D uncertain. Germline V gives CDR1 GTSNPN, CDR2 SVGIG (reference sequence). This CDR3 is built from 14 residues. Trimming left V 1 base short and J 3 bases short, with 12 bases between.

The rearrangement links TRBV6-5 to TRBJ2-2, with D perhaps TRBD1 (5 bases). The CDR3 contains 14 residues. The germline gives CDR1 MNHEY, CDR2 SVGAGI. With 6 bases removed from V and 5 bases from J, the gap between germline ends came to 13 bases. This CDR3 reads CASSWARATGELFF. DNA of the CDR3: TGTGCCAGCAGCTGGGCCAGGGCGACCGGGGAGCTGTTTTTT.

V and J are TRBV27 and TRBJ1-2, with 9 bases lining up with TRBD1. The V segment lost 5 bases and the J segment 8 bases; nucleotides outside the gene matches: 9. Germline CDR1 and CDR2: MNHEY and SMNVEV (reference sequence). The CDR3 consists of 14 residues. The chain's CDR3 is CASSPRTGAGGYTF. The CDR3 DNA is TGTGCCAGCAGTCCCCGGACAGGGGCGGGGGGCTACACCTTC.

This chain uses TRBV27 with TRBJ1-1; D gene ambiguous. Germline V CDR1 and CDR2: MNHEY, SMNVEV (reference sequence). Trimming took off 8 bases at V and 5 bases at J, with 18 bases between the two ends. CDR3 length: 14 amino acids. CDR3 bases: TGTGCCAGCCGTCTGCGGGCCCAGGTAACTGAAGCTTTCTTT. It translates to CASRLRAQVTEAFF.

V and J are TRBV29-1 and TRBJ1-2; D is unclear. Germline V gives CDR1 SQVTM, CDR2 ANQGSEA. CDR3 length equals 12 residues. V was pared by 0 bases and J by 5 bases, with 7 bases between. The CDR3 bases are TGCAGCGTTGAAGACACACCTTATGGCTACACCTTC. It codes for CSVEDTPYGYTF.

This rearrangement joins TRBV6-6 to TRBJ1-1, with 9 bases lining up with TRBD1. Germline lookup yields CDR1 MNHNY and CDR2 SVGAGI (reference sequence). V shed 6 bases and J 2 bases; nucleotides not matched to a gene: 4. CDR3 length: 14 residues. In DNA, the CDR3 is TGTGCCAGCAGCCCGGGACAGGGAAACACTGAAGCTTTCTTT. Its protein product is CASSPGQGNTEAFF.

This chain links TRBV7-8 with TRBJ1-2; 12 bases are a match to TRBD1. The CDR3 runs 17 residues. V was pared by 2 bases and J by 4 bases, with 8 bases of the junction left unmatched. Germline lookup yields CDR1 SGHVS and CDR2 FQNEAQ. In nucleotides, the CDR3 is TGTGCCAGCAGCTTACGGGACAGGGGGCGAGAAGGCTATGGCTACACCTTC. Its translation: CASSLRDRGREGYGYTF.

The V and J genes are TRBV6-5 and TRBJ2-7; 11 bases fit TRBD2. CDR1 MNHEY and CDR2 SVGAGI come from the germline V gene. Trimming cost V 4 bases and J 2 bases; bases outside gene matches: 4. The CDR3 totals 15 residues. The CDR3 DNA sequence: TGTGCCAGCAGTTGGGGACTAGCGGTAACCTACGAGCAGTACTTC. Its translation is CASSWGLAVTYEQYF.

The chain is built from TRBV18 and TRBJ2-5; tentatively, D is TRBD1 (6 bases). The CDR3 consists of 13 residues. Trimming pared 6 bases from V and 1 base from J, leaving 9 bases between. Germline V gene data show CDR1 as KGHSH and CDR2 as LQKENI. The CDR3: CASSQGSQETQYF. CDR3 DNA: TGTGCCAGCTCTCAGGGGAGCCAAGAGACCCAGTACTTC.

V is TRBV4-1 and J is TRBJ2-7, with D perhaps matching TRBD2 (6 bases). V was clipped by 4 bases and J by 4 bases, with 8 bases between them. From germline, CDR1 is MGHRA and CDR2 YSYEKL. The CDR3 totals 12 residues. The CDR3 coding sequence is TGCGCCAGCAGCCCGGGACTTTACGAGCAGTACTTC. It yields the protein CASSPGLYEQYF.

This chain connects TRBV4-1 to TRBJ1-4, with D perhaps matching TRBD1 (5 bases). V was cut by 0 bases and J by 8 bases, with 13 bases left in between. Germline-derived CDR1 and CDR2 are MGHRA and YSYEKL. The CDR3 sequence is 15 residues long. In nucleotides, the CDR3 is TGCGCCAGCAGCCAAGAAGGGACGGGGAGGGAAAAACTGTTTTTT. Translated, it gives CASSQEGTGREKLFF.